The 25 T cell receptor beta chains reported below all come from one sample, sequenced in a study of T cell repertoires in cytomegalovirus infection (dated by TCRdb to about 2019). Sequencing was carried out with an Illumina HiSeq 1500. TCRdb reprocessing: public reads trimmed at Q25 with fastp, clones called with MiXCR, in-frame beta chains kept. Every entry covers one CDR3 protein and lists the most common genes and DNA from its rows. This sample has some 310,000 distinct CDR3 sequences in its table, and 20% to 25% of those were observed once. 13% of the sample is held by the ten biggest clonotypes. Taken with the paper, the label for treatment or condition translates to: in vitro stimulation with specific CMV peptide epitopes to enrich CMV-specific T cells. The antigens of these receptors remain unknown. Here the sequenced sample was cultured PBMCs, taken from culture after CMV antigen stimulation. These receptors were taken from a human donor in good health (CMV status not recorded). Some clones in this sample may be carry-over from other donors' samples.

This clonotype was seen many times. The rearrangement uses TRBV7-2 and TRBJ2-1, with 8 bases aligning to TRBD2. Unmatched junction bases numbered 19, after V lost 3 bases and J lost 3 bases. CDR1 SGHTA and CDR2 FQGNSA come from the germline V gene. The CDR3 spans 20 residues. The CDR3 nucleotides read TGTGCCAGCAGCTTTAGGGGCGGGAGGCTCCTCGGGGAAGTCTACAATGAGCAGTTCTTC. Its translation: CASSFRGGRLLGEVYNEQFF.

This clonotype occurred a few times. This chain links TRBV28 with TRBJ1-1; D not certain. The CDR3 length is 12 residues. Germline lookup yields CDR1 MDHEN and CDR2 SYDVKM. The V and J ends lost 5 bases and 5 bases respectively, with 9 bases between them. In DNA form, the CDR3 reads TGTGCCAGCAGTCGCCCTAGAACTGAAGCTTTCTTT. Amino acids: CASSRPRTEAFF.

The chain has TRBV19 and TRBJ1-1; TRBD1 aligns across 10 bases. CDR1 LNHDA and CDR2 SQIVND come from the germline V gene (reference sequence). This CDR3 comprises 16 residues. Trimming at V came to 2 bases and at J to 6 bases, leaving 9 bases not matched to a gene. DNA of the CDR3: TGTGCCAGTAGTATATGGGACAGGGGATCGCGGGCTGAAGCTTTCTTT. Translated: CASSIWDRGSRAEAFF.

The chain combines TRBV25-1 with TRBJ1-1; TRBD1 is a possible D gene (5 bases). V gave up 0 bases and J gave up 10 bases, with 12 bases separating them. The germline gives CDR1 MGHDK, CDR2 SYGVNS. The length of the CDR3 is 13 residues. The CDR3, as DNA: TGTGCCAGCAGTGAATATGGGGGTAATGTAGCTTTCTTT. This sequence encodes CASSEYGGNVAFF.

Only a few counts were recorded for this clonotype. The CDR3 DNA reads TGTGCCAGTAGTACGGACCCTGGCGGGAGGGGTTCCCCCGGGGAGCTGTTTTTT. It is translated as CASSTDPGGRGSPGELFF. The J gene is TRBJ2-2, the V gene TRBV19; the match to TRBD2 covers 9 bases. With V trimmed by 4 bases and J by 6 bases, 15 bases remained unmatched. Germline values: CDR1 LNHDA, CDR2 SQIVND (reference sequence). The CDR3 runs 18 residues. The entire variable domain, with the rest obtained from reference TRBV19 and TRBJ2-2, is as follows: DGGITQSPKYLFRKEGQNVTLSCEQNLNHDAMYWYRQDPGQGLRLIYYSQIVNDFQKGDIAEGYSVSREKKESFPLTVTSAQKNPTAFYLCASSTDPGGRGSPGELFFGEGSRLTVL.

This clonotype has a count of ten or more. The J gene is TRBJ2-7, the V gene TRBV7-2, with TRBD2 as a possible D gene (6 bases). The V gene lost 0 bases and the J gene lost 1 base, with 13 bases spanning the gap. The germline gives CDR1 SGHTA, CDR2 FQGNSA. The length of the CDR3 is 16 residues. Here the CDR3 reads CASSLAYGRRSYEQYF. CDR3 in DNA: TGTGCCAGCAGCTTAGCGTACGGGAGAAGGTCCTACGAGCAGTACTTC.

In its sample, this clonotype was seen many times. This chain uses TRBV7-9 with TRBJ1-4; 9 positions agree with TRBD1. Germline V gene lookup returns CDR1 SEHNR and CDR2 FQNEAQ (reference sequence). This CDR3 has 14 amino acids. The V gene end was trimmed by 7 bases and the J gene end by 8 bases; junction bases not matched to a gene: 8. CDR3 protein: CASNWGTGHEKLFF. CDR3 bases: TGTGCCAGCAATTGGGGGACAGGGCACGAAAAACTGTTTTTT.

There are many counts of this clonotype. The chain carries TRBV6-1 and TRBJ2-5; no reliable D call. The CDR3 is 17 amino acids. With 6 bases removed from V and 4 bases from J, the gap between germline ends came to 24 bases. The germline V gene encodes CDR1 MNHNS and CDR2 SASEGT. This CDR3 reads CASRREKSRGLPETQYF. CDR3 nucleotides: TGTGCCAGCAGACGAGAAAAGTCAAGAGGTCTCCCAGAGACCCAGTACTTC.

This clonotype was counted many times. The chain joins TRBV11-2 to TRBJ1-5, with a possible D match to TRBD1 (5 bases). This CDR3 is 13 amino acids long. CDR1 SGHAT and CDR2 FQNNGV come from the germline V gene. With 5 bases removed from V and 8 bases from J, the gap between germline ends came to 13 bases. CDR3 residues: CASSRAGWEPQHF. As DNA, the CDR3 is TGTGCCAGCAGCAGGGCAGGGTGGGAGCCCCAGCATTTT.

This clonotype was seen ten or more times. This chain joins TRBV7-9 and TRBJ2-1; 13 bases match TRBD2. The junction had 3 bases not matched to a gene; V was cut back by 6 bases and J by 4 bases. Germline lookup yields CDR1 SEHNR and CDR2 FQNEAQ (reference sequence). CDR3 length: 15 residues. CDR3 sequence reads: CASRRTSGSYNEQFF. In DNA form, the CDR3 reads TGTGCCAGCAGGCGGACTAGCGGGAGTTACAATGAGCAGTTCTTC.

The sample holds a few counts of this clonotype. This rearrangement joins TRBV6-2 or TRBV6-3 to TRBJ2-7; 10 nucleotides agree with TRBD1. The CDR3 has 14 residues. Germline V gene sequence: CDR1 MNHEY, CDR2 SVGEGT. Trimming removed 7 bases from V and 4 bases from J; junction bases left unmatched: 7. This CDR3 is CASKNSGQGYEQYV. DNA for the CDR3: TGTGCCAGCAAAAACTCGGGACAGGGGTACGAGCAGTACGTC.

The CDR3 region has the DNA TGTGCCTGGAGTGTACTGGTGGGTGAGCAGTTCTTC. Protein product: CAWSVLVGEQFF. The chain couples TRBV30 to TRBJ2-1, with D uncertain. The CDR3 runs to 12 residues. The V gene's germline CDR1 is GTSNPN and CDR2 SVGIG (reference sequence). Trimming pared 0 bases from V and 9 bases from J, leaving 9 bases between. The variable domain in full, with the rest retrieved from reference TRBV30 and TRBJ2-1, is SQTIHQWPATLVQPVGSPLSLECTVEGTSNPNLYWYRQAAGRGLQLLFYSVGIGQISSEVPQNLSASRPQDRQFILSSKKLLLSDSGFYLCAWSVLVGEQFFGPGTRLTVL.

The CDR3, as DNA: TGTGCCAGCAGTGGAGGGGGCGGGGATTCACCCCTCCACTTT. Its protein product is CASSGGGGDSPLHF. The genes are TRBV28 and TRBJ1-6; 7 bases are a match to TRBD1. Losses at the gene ends were 5 bases for V and 8 bases for J; bases not matched to a gene: 6. The CDR3 totals 14 residues. Germline V gene data show CDR1 as MDHEN and CDR2 as SYDVKM.

The chain couples TRBV10-3 to TRBJ2-7; D is possibly TRBD1 (5 bases). The CDR3 sequence is 13 residues long. CDR1 and CDR2 from the germline V gene are ENHRY and SYGVKD. With 11 bases removed from V and 3 bases from J, the gap between germline ends came to 17 bases. DNA for the CDR3: TGTGCCGCCACAGGTGGTGTGTACTACGAGCAGTACGTC. Translated, it gives CAATGGVYYEQYV.

This clonotype was found a few times. The chain links TRBV4-3 to TRBJ1-2; a possible D gene is TRBD1 (6 bases). The CDR3 spans 13 residues. Deletions cut 1 base from V and 8 bases from J, with 11 bases between. CDR1 is LGHNA, CDR2 YSLEER, per germline. The CDR3 sequence is CASSQVGAEGYTF. The CDR3 bases are TGCGCCAGCAGCCAAGTGGGGGCGGAAGGCTACACCTTC.

Ten or more counts support this clonotype. The chain joins TRBV7-3 to TRBJ2-1; 11 bases are shared with TRBD2. The CDR3 contains 17 residues. Germline CDR1 is SGHTA and CDR2 is FQGTGA. V lost 4 bases, J lost 7 bases, and 12 bases stayed unmatched. The DNA for the CDR3 is TGTGCCAGCAGCTCTACGGGTGGTAGCGGGAGGGCAAATGAGCAGTTCTTC. Encoded protein: CASSSTGGSGRANEQFF. Based on the CDR3 plus reference TRBV7-3 and TRBJ2-1, the full variable domain is GAGVSQTPSNKVTEKGKYVELRCDPISGHTALYWYRQSLGQGPEFLIYFQGTGAADDSGLPNDRFFAVRPEGSVSTLKIQRTERGDSAVYLCASSSTGGSGRANEQFFGPGTRLTVL.

This clonotype came up many times. The gene calls are TRBV7-8 and TRBJ2-1; 15 bases line up with TRBD2. CDR1 SGHVS and CDR2 FQNEAQ come from the germline V gene. Trimming at V came to 6 bases and at J to 7 bases, leaving 4 bases not matched to a gene. CDR3 length equals 15 residues. The chain's CDR3 is CASRGGTSGRNEQFF. The CDR3 DNA reads as TGTGCCAGCAGGGGGGGGACTAGCGGGAGGAATGAGCAGTTCTTC.

The rearrangement joins TRBV6-2 or TRBV6-3 to TRBJ2-2; D not certain. Trimming removed 2 bases from V and 10 bases from J, with 11 bases in between. CDR1 MNHEY and CDR2 SVGEGT come from the germline V gene. This CDR3 has 13 amino acids. CDR3 DNA: TGTGCCAGCAGTTACCTGGGCCCTGCGGAGCTGTTTTTT. As protein: CASSYLGPAELFF.

This clonotype has more than one count but fewer than ten. V usage is TRBV5-5 and J usage is TRBJ2-1, with D possibly matching TRBD2 (5 bases). This CDR3 is built from 15 residues. Germline V gene data show CDR1 as SGHKS and CDR2 as YYEKEE (reference sequence). V was pared by 4 bases and J by 6 bases, with 17 bases between. In DNA, the CDR3 is TGTGCCAGCAGCCTCGGACTCACAAGGATCAATGAGCAGTTCTTC. It translates to CASSLGLTRINEQFF. The whole variable domain, remainder taken from reference TRBV5-5 and TRBJ2-1, is DAGVTQSPTHLIKTRGQQVTLRCSPISGHKSVSWYQQVLGQGPQFIFQYYEKEERGRGNFPDRFSARQFPNYSSELNVNALLLGDSALYLCASSLGLTRINEQFFGPGTRLTVL.

This chain links TRBV6-5 with TRBJ2-1; 9 bases fit TRBD2. The CDR3 sequence is 19 residues long. The junction had 15 bases not matched to a gene; V was cut back by 6 bases and J by 0 bases. CDR1 and CDR2 (germline): MNHEY, SVGAGI. The CDR3 here is CASSTRKVGGRASYNEQFF. CDR3 nucleotide sequence: TGTGCCAGCAGCACCCGGAAAGTCGGCGGGAGGGCCTCCTACAATGAGCAGTTCTTC.

This clonotype showed up many times. The chain uses TRBV7-9 and TRBJ2-7; 8 nucleotides line up with TRBD2. V shed 5 bases and J 1 base; nucleotides not matched to a gene: 10. Looked up from germline, CDR1 is SEHNR and CDR2 is FQNEAQ (reference sequence). The CDR3 is 16 amino acids. The CDR3 DNA reads TGTGCCAGCAGCCCCGCTGGAACTAGCGGATCCTACGAGCAGTACTTC. Its translation is CASSPAGTSGSYEQYF.

The V gene is TRBV6-6, the J gene TRBJ1-5; D uncertain. CDR3 length: 14 amino acids. Germline V gene lookup returns CDR1 MNHNY and CDR2 SVGAGI (reference sequence). V lost 0 bases to trimming and J lost 2 bases, with 5 bases between them. The CDR3 spells CASSYSGRNQPQHF. The CDR3 DNA reads as TGTGCCAGCAGTTACTCCGGACGCAATCAGCCCCAGCATTTT.

There are a few counts of this clonotype. The rearrangement links TRBV7-3 to TRBJ2-7, with 10 bases matching TRBD1. The germline V gene has CDR1 SGHTA and CDR2 FQGTGA. This CDR3 comprises 15 residues. With V trimmed by 0 bases and J by 4 bases, 3 bases remained unmatched. DNA of the CDR3: TGTGCCAGCAGCTTAACCGGGACAGGGGATTACGAGCAGTACTTC. It encodes CASSLTGTGDYEQYF.

This clonotype was found a few times. The V and J genes are TRBV7-2 and TRBJ1-2; D uncertain. CDR3 length equals 13 residues. The germline gives CDR1 SGHTA, CDR2 FQGNSA. Trimming pared 5 bases from V and 2 bases from J, leaving 9 bases between. CDR3 bases: TGTGCCAGCAGCCCTTTAACGAACTATGGCTACACCTTC. Protein sequence: CASSPLTNYGYTF. Full variable domain (outside the CDR3, taken from reference TRBV7-2 and TRBJ1-2): GAGVSQSPSNKVTEKGKDVELRCDPISGHTALYWYRQSLGQGLEFLIYFQGNSAPDKSGLPSDRFSAERTGGSVSTLTIQRTQQEDSAVYLCASSPLTNYGYTFGSGTRLTVV.

This clonotype was counted at least ten times. This chain links TRBV7-9 with TRBJ2-3; 11 bases are shared with TRBD2. Losses at the gene ends were 8 bases for V and 1 base for J; bases not matched to a gene: 5. The germline CDR1 and CDR2 sequences are SEHNR and FQNEAQ (reference sequence). CDR3 size: 15 residues. The CDR3 nucleotides are TGTGCCAGCGGGATACTAGCGGGAGGCACAGATACGCAGTATTTT. It specifies CASGILAGGTDTQYF.